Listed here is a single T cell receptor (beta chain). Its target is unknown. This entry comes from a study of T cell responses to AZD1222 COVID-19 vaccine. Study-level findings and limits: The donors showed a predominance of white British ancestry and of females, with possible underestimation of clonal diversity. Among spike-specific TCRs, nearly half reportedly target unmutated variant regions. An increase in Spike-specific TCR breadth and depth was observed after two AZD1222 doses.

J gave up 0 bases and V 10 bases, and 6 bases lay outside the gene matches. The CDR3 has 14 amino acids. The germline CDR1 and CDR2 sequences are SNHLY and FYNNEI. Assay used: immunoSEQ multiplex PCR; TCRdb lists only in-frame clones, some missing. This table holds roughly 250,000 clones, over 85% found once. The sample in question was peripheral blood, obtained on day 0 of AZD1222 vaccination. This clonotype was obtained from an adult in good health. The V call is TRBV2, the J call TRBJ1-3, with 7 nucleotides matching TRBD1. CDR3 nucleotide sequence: TGTGCCACCAGACAGGGCAGCTCTGGAAACACCATATATTTT. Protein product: CATRQGSSGNTIYF. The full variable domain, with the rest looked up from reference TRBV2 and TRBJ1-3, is EPEVTQTPSHQVTQMGQEVILRCVPISNHLYFYWYRQILGQKVEFLVSFYNNEISEKSEIFDDQFSVERPDGSNFTLKIRSTKLEDSAMYFCATRQGSSGNTIYFGEGSWLTVV.